This T cell receptor (beta chain) came from a study of T-cell memory formation after mild COVID-19 (dated by TCRdb to the early 2020s). Broadly, across the study: TCR sequence clusters from the two donors were found to be largely donor specific. Two young, previously healthy adult volunteers made up the cohort, one male and one female. Longitudinal TCRalpha and TCRbeta repertoire sequencing tracked T-cell clones expanding and contracting after mild COVID-19 in two donors.

The listed sequencing device is Illumina NovaSeq 6000. cDNA libraries for TCRalpha and TCRbeta were prepared by 5'RACE using constant-segment primers, with sample barcodes and unique molecular identifiers added. RNA was extracted from every sample with Trizol reagent. Library amplification was performed in two PCR steps, and a second sample barcode and Illumina TruSeq adapters were introduced in the second step. Libraries were sequenced on an Illumina NovaSeq with 2 x 150 bp paired-end reads. The original methods were these. With migec v1.2.7, reads were demultiplexed and then collapsed into UMI-guided consensus sequences. Using mixcr v2.1.11, the UMI consensuses were aligned to TRA and TRB V and J templates and assembled into clonotypes. Expanded or contracted clonotypes were those called significant by both edgeR and NoisET, with noise models trained on biological replicates. For edgeR calls, a false discovery rate-adjusted p below 0.01 and a log2 fold-change threshold of 1 were applied. As an exploratory analysis of dynamics, PCA with hierarchical clustering was applied to max-normalized trajectories of the 1000 most abundant clonotypes. Separately sequenced CD4+ and CD8+ repertoires were used to assign a CD4 or CD8 phenotype to each responding clone. TCRdb cleaned the public reads at Q25 with fastp, built clones with MiXCR and kept in-frame beta chains. Rows with a matching CDR3 protein are joined into one entry that keeps the most common DNA and genes. The V and J calls, along with clone size, are taken from TCRdb and not from the paper's own processing. The sample table shows under 300,000 distinct CDR3 sequences, and roughly 17% are seen once. 3.5% to 4% of the sample comes from the top ten.

Overall study outcomes, separate from this receptor: SARS-CoV-2 specificity was not confirmed for the second-wave clones peaking on day 37. From day 15 to 85, contracting clones showed balanced CD4/CD8 phenotypes, whereas a second wave of clones that expanded from day 15 to 37 leaned towards CD4+. Contracting CD4+ clones were located mainly in the CM and EM memory subsets, whereas CD8+ clones were found to be enriched in EMRA. Only a couple of mild cases were covered in the study, and larger cohorts including severe cases with pre-infection samples were considered necessary. Some responding clones were detected in pre-infection memory, suggesting pre-existing cross-reactive memory T cells joined the SARS-CoV-2 response.

PBMCs were isolated by Ficoll-Paque density gradient centrifugation. The CDR3 runs 15 residues from the cysteine to the phenylalanine. Solely the CDR3 DNA is kept, with 45 bases framed from the first base. From the germline V gene, CDR1 is MGHRA and CDR2 is YSYEKL. V is cut back by 5 bases and J by 6 bases, with 8 bases in the junction unmatched. Worth noting for this clonotype: Its cognate antigen has yet to be identified. Base qualities are not at hand, and no much larger clone is one base apart.

The sequenced sample was PBMCs or a T cell subset sorted from them (not recorded which). The TCR comes from a man aged 18 to 35 who had mild COVID-19 (a few samples of this study predate the infection). The sample titles of this study are shuffled in the database, so cell type and time point are left out; the donor was told from shared clones. The rearrangement joined TRBV4-1 to TRBJ2-1, with 9 bases matching TRBD1. The sequenced DNA is TGCGCCAGCAGCGCGGGACAGGGCCCGTCCAATGAGCAGTTCTTC. Protein translation: CASSAGQGPSNEQFF.